A selection of T cell receptor beta chains follows, all from one sample in a study of vaccination and CD4 T cells after COVID-19. From the PCR reads, TCRdb called clonotypes with MiXCR, one entry per CDR3 protein. In the table there are about 23,000 distinct CDR3 sequences, approximately 48% of which are singletons. Which antigens these TCRs recognize remains unknown. The starting material was CD4+ T cells from blood, cultured in vitro, obtained before SARS-CoV-2 vaccination. The source of these receptors is a human donor who received a COVID-19 vaccine. The CDR3 runs from the conserved cysteine through the conserved F or W. The order of the fields is D gene, J gene, clone size, V gene, CDR3 DNA, CDR3 protein. D genes are given only for firm matches. Size is stated for part of the rows, as once, few or many counts, or as a class when the clone is expanded.

>-|TRBJ1-5|-|TRBV18
TGTGCCAGCTCACCACGGGGGGCTGGACAGCCCCAGCATTTT
CASSPRGAGQPQHF
>TRBD1|TRBJ2-2|-|TRBV6-4
TGTGCCAGCAGCCGGGACAGGGGCAGCGGGGAGCTGTTTTTT
CASSRDRGSGELFF
>TRBD2|TRBJ2-7|-|TRBV19
TGTGCCAGTAGTACTGGGACTAGCGGGGGCTACGAGCAGTACTTC
CASSTGTSGGYEQYF
>-|TRBJ1-2|-|TRBV6-1
TGTGCCAGCAACGAGGAAGGGCTATCCGGCTACACCTTC
CASNEEGLSGYTF
>-|TRBJ2-5|-|TRBV5-1
TGCGCCAGCAGGGACGGAGCACAAGAGACCCAGTACTTC
CASRDGAQETQYF
>-|TRBJ1-5|-|TRBV19
TGTGCCAGTAACCCTTCGCCCCAGCATTTT
CASNPSPQHF
>-|TRBJ2-3|-|TRBV19
TGTGCCAGTAGTACCCTCACAGATACGCAGTATTTT
CASSTLTDTQYF
>-|TRBJ1-1|-|TRBV4-2
TGTGCCAGCAGCCTCGGCGCGATGGGAGACACTGAAGCTTTCTTT
CASSLGAMGDTEAFF
>-|TRBJ2-7|-|TRBV7-2
TGTGCCAGCAGCTTGGACAGATCCTACGAGCAGTACTTC
CASSLDRSYEQYF
>TRBD1|TRBJ2-3|-|TRBV6-1
TGTGCCAGCAGCCGTACTTCGGACAGGGGTGGTGCAGATACGCAGTATTTT
CASSRTSDRGGADTQYF
>TRBD1|TRBJ1-2|few|TRBV5-1
TGCGCCAGCAGCAACCTCGACAGGGGAAGCAATGGCTACACCTTC
CASSNLDRGSNGYTF
>-|TRBJ2-3|-|TRBV7-9
TGTGCCAGCAGTCCAGACAGGTTGTACACAGATACGCAGTATTTT
CASSPDRLYTDTQYF
>TRBD1|TRBJ1-1|few|TRBV20-1
TGCAGTGCTATTCAAACAGGGGGCCGCACTGAAGCTTTCTTT
CSAIQTGGRTEAFF
>TRBD1|TRBJ2-3|-|TRBV20-1
TGCAGTGCTAGAGATCAGGGGACAGGGGGCTCCACAGATACGCAGTATTTT
CSARDQGTGGSTDTQYF
>-|TRBJ1-1|-|TRBV10-1
TGCGCCAGCAGTGAAGCCATCGGTACTGAAGCTTTCTTT
CASSEAIGTEAFF
>-|TRBJ1-1|-|TRBV12-3/TRBV12-4
TGTGCCAGCAGTTTCATCGGACAGAACACTGAAGCTTTCTTT
CASSFIGQNTEAFF
>-|TRBJ1-6|-|TRBV7-2
TGTGCCAGCAGCTTACGCGGGACCATCTATAATTCACCCCTCCACTTT
CASSLRGTIYNSPLHF
>-|TRBJ2-1|-|TRBV11-3
TGTGCCAGCAGCTTGGGGGGCGAAATCGGTGAGCAGTTCTTC
CASSLGGEIGEQFF
>-|TRBJ2-7|-|TRBV14
TGTGCCAGCAGCCAAGATACGGGGGAGCAGTACTTC
CASSQDTGEQYF
>-|TRBJ1-1|-|TRBV12-3/TRBV12-4
TGTGCCAGCACCCGCCGGACGGCCACTGAAGCTTTCTTT
CASTRRTATEAFF
>-|TRBJ2-3|-|TRBV5-1
TGCGCCAGCAGCGCGGATCAGGGGTGGGCAGATACGCAGTATTTT
CASSADQGWADTQYF
>-|TRBJ2-5|-|TRBV19
TGTGCCAGTAGTATAGGGGGACGGGGCGCAGGGAAAGAGACCCAGTACTTC
CASSIGGRGAGKETQYF
>TRBD1|TRBJ2-2|few|TRBV7-2
TGTGCCTCAAAGGGACAGGGGTACACCGGGGAGCTGTTTTTT
CASKGQGYTGELFF
>-|TRBJ1-4|-|TRBV7-2
TGTGCCAGCAGCTCGAGGGTTGCTAATGAAAAACTGTTTTTT
CASSSRVANEKLFF
>TRBD2|TRBJ2-1|-|TRBV12-3/TRBV12-4
TGTGCCAGCAGAACCGGATTGACTAGCGGGGGTAGCTCCTACAATGAGCAGTTCTTC
CASRTGLTSGGSSYNEQFF
>-|TRBJ1-5|-|TRBV6-1
TGTGCCAGCAGTGAATGGGGGGAGTTTCAGCCCCAGCATTTT
CASSEWGEFQPQHF
>-|TRBJ2-5|-|TRBV27
TGTGCCAGCAGTTTATTGGGGGGCAGGGAAGAGACCCAGTACTTC
CASSLLGGREETQYF
>-|TRBJ1-5|-|TRBV24-1
TGTGCCACCAGTGCTCGGGGTCGGGGCACTCAGCCCCAGCATTTT
CATSARGRGTQPQHF
>-|TRBJ2-3|-|TRBV15
TGTGCCACCAGCAGAGATTCATTCGGGGGTAGCACAGATACGCAGTATTTT
CATSRDSFGGSTDTQYF
>-|TRBJ1-2|-|TRBV12-3/TRBV12-4
TGTGCCAGCAGTTCTGACAGTGGGCACTATGGCTACACCTTC
CASSSDSGHYGYTF
>-|TRBJ1-6|-|TRBV25-1
TGTGCCAGCAGAGTGAAGGGGGATTTGCCCCTCCACTTT
CASRVKGDLPLHF
>-|TRBJ2-1|-|TRBV2
TGTGCCAGCAGTGAAGTGCGGAGGGTAGACAATGAGCAGTTCTTC
CASSEVRRVDNEQFF
>-|TRBJ1-1|once|TRBV7-3
TGTGCCAGCAGCTTATCTCAGAACACTGAAGCTTTCTTT
CASSLSQNTEAFF
>-|TRBJ1-5|-|TRBV6-1
TGTGCCAGCAGGGTTGCGTATAGCAATCAGCCCCAGCATTTT
CASRVAYSNQPQHF
>-|TRBJ1-2|-|TRBV19
TGTGCCAGTAGTATCGCACAGGGAAGAGGCTACACCTTC
CASSIAQGRGYTF
>TRBD1|TRBJ1-5|-|TRBV19
TGTGCCAGTAGTTTTCCGACAGGGTTTCAGCCCCAGCATTTT
CASSFPTGFQPQHF
>TRBD2|TRBJ2-3|-|TRBV20-1
TGCAGTGCAGGAGGGACTAGCGGAAGCACAGATACGCAGTATTTT
CSAGGTSGSTDTQYF
>TRBD1|TRBJ2-2|-|TRBV25-1
TGTGCCAGCCACCGGGACAGGCCCACCGGGGAGCTGTTTTTT
CASHRDRPTGELFF
>-|TRBJ2-7|once|TRBV20-1
TGCAGTGCCGAGATAGCTAACTCCTACGAGCAGTACTTC
CSAEIANSYEQYF
>TRBD1|TRBJ1-5|few|TRBV19
TGTGCCAGTAGAGAATCAGGGGGCCAAAAGCAGCCCCAGCATTTT
CASRESGGQKQPQHF
>-|TRBJ2-7|-|TRBV6-5
TGTGCCAGCAGTTACTCGAGAGGGATCCGATACGAGCAGTACTTC
CASSYSRGIRYEQYF
>-|TRBJ1-2|few|TRBV20-1
TGCAGTGCTAGAGATGACTCCAGGTTGAATGGCTACACCTTC
CSARDDSRLNGYTF
>-|TRBJ2-7|-|TRBV19
TGTGCCAGTAGCCCACAGATGTCCTACGAGCAGTACTTC
CASSPQMSYEQYF
>-|TRBJ2-7|-|TRBV12-3/TRBV12-4
TGTGCCAGCAGTGCATCAGGGGAGCGGGGCGAGCAGTACTTC
CASSASGERGEQYF
>-|TRBJ1-2|-|TRBV14
TGTGCCAGCAGCCAAGATAACGCGGGAGTCTATGGCTACACCTTC
CASSQDNAGVYGYTF
>TRBD2|TRBJ2-3|-|TRBV7-3
TGTGCCAGCAGCCTCGTAGCGGGGGGTACAGATACGCAGTATTTT
CASSLVAGGTDTQYF